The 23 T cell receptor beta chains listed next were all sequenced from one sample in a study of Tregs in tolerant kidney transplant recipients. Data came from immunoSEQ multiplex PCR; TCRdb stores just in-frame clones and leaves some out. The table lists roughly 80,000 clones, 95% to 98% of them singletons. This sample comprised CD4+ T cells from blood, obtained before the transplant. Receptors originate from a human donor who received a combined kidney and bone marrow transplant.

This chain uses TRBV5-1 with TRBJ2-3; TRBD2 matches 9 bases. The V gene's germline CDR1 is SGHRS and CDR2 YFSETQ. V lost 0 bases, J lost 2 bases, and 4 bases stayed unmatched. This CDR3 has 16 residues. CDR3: CASSLVAGATTDTQYF. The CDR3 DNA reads TGCGCCAGCAGCTTGGTAGCGGGGGCCACCACAGATACGCAGTATTTT. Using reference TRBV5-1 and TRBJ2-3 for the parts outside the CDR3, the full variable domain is KAGVTQTPRYLIKTRGQQVTLSCSPISGHRSVSWYQQTPGQGLQFLFEYFSETQRNKGNFPGRFSGRQFSNSRSEMNVSTLELGDSALYLCASSLVAGATTDTQYFGPGTRLTVL.

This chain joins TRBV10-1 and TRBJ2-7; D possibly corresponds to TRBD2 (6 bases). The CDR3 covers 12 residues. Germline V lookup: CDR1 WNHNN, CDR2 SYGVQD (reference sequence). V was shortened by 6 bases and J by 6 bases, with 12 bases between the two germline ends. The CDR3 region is CASRPTEGEQYF. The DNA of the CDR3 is TGCGCCAGCAGACCGACGGAGGGCGAGCAGTACTTC.

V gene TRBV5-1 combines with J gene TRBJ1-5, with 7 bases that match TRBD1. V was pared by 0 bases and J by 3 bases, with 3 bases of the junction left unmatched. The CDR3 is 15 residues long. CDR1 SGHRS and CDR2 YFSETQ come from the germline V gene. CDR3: CASSLGQGLNQPQHF. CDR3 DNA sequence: TGCGCCAGCAGCTTGGGACAGGGCCTCAATCAGCCCCAGCATTTT. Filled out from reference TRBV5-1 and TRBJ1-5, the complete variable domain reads KAGVTQTPRYLIKTRGQQVTLSCSPISGHRSVSWYQQTPGQGLQFLFEYFSETQRNKGNFPGRFSGRQFSNSRSEMNVSTLELGDSALYLCASSLGQGLNQPQHFGDGTRLSIL.

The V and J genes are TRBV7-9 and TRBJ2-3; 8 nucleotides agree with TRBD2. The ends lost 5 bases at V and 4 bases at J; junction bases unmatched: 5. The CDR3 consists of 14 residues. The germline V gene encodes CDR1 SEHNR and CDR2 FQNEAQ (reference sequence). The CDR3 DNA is TGTGCCAGCAGCCTGGGACTAGATGCAGATACGCAGTATTTT. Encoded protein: CASSLGLDADTQYF.

CDR3 sequence: CASSGVDIQPQHF. DNA of the CDR3: TGTGCCAGCAGTGGTGTGGACATTCAGCCCCAGCATTTT. The chain is built from TRBV2 and TRBJ1-5; D might be TRBD1 (5 bases). The CDR3 is 13 amino acids. Per germline, CDR1 SNHLY and CDR2 FYNNEI. The germline V and J ends were trimmed by 4 bases and 6 bases, with 10 bases remaining between them.

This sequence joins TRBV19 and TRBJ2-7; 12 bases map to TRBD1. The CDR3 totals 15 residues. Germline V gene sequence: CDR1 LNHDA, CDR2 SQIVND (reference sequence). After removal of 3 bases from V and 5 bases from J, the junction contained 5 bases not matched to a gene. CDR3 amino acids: CASSITGTGGHEQYF. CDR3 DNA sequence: TGTGCCAGTAGTATTACGGGGACAGGGGGCCACGAGCAGTACTTC.

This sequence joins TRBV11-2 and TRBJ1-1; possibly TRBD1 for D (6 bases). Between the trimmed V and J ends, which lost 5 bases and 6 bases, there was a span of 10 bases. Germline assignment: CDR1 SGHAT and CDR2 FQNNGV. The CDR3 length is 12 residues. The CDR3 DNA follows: TGTGCCAGCAGCCTATGGACAGCTGAAGCTTTCTTT. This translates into CASSLWTAEAFF.

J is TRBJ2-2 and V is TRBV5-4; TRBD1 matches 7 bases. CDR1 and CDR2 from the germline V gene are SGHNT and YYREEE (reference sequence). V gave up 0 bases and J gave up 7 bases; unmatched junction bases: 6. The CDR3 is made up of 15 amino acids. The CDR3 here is CASSLGLGGIGELFF. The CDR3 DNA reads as TGTGCCAGCAGCTTGGGGCTAGGGGGCATCGGGGAGCTGTTTTTT.

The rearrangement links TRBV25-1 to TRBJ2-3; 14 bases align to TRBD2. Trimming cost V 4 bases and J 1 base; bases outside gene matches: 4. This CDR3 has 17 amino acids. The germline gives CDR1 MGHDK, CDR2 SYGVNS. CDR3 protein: CASSGLAGGLGTDTQYF. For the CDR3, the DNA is TGTGCCAGCAGTGGACTAGCGGGGGGGCTTGGCACAGATACGCAGTATTTT.

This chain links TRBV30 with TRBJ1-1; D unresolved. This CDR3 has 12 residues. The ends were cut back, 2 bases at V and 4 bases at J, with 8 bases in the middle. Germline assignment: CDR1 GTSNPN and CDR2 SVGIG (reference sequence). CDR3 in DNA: TGTGCCTGGAGTACAGTACTCACTGAAGCTTTCTTT. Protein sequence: CAWSTVLTEAFF.

CDR3 sequence: CSARVSRLQYF. For the CDR3, the DNA is TGCAGTGCTAGAGTGTCGAGGCTGCAGTACTTC. The rearrangement uses TRBV20-1 and TRBJ2-7; unclear D gene. From germline, CDR1 is DFQATT and CDR2 SNEGSKA (reference sequence). CDR3 length: 11 residues. The V and J ends lost 1 base and 9 bases respectively, with 10 bases between them.

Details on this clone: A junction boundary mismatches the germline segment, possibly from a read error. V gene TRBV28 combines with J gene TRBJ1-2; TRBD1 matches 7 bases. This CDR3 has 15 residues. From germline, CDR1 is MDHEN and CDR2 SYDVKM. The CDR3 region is CASSLARGQHSLPDF. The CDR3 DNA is TGTGCCAGCAGTTTGGCCAGGGGACAGCACTCCCTCCCTGACTTC.

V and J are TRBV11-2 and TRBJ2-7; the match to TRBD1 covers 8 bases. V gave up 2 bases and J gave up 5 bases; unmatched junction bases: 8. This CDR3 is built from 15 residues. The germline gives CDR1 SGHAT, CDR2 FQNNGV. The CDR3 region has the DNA TGTGCCAGCAGCTTATATGGCCAGGGGGCAGACGAGCAGTACTTC. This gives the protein CASSLYGQGADEQYF.

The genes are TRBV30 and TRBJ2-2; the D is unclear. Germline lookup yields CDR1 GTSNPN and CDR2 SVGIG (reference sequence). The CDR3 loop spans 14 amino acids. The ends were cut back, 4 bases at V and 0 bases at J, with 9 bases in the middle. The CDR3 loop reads CAWNSYPNTGELFF. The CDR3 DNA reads TGTGCCTGGAATTCCTACCCGAACACCGGGGAGCTGTTTTTT.

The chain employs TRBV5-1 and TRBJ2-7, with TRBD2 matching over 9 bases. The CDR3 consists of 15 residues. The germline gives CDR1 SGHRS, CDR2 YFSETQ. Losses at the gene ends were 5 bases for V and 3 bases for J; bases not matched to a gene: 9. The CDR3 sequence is CASRKGVAGDYEQYF. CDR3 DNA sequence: TGCGCCAGCAGAAAGGGGGTAGCGGGAGACTACGAGCAGTACTTC.

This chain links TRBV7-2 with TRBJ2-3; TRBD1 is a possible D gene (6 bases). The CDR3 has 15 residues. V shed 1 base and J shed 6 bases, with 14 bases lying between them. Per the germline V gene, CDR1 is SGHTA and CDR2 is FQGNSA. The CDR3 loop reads CASSLVTGITDTQYF. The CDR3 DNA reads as TGTGCCAGCAGCTTAGTCACAGGGATAACGGATACGCAGTATTTT.

DNA of the CDR3: TGTGCCAGCAGGGGGGACAGTAACACCGGGGAGCTGTTTTTT. Amino acids: CASRGDSNTGELFF. The chain has TRBV9 and TRBJ2-2; 7 nucleotides match TRBD1. The CDR3 is made up of 14 amino acids. Trimming removed 5 bases from V and 2 bases from J; junction bases left unmatched: 3. Germline V gene sequence: CDR1 SGDLS, CDR2 YYNGEE.

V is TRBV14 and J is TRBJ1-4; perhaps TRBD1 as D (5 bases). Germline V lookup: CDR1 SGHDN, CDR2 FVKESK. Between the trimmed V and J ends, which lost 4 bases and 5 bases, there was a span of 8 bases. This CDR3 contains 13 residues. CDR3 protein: CASSRKGNEKLFF. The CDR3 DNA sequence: TGTGCCAGCAGCCGGAAGGGGAATGAAAAACTGTTTTTT.

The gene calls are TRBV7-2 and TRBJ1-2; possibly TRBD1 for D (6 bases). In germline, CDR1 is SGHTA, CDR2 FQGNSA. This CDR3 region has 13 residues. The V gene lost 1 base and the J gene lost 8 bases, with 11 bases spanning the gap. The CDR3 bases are TGTGCCAGCAGCTTAGTACAGGGTCAAGGCTACACCTTC. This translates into CASSLVQGQGYTF. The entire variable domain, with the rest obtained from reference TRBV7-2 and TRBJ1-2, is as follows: GAGVSQSPSNKVTEKGKDVELRCDPISGHTALYWYRQSLGQGLEFLIYFQGNSAPDKSGLPSDRFSAERTGGSVSTLTIQRTQQEDSAVYLCASSLVQGQGYTFGSGTRLTVV.

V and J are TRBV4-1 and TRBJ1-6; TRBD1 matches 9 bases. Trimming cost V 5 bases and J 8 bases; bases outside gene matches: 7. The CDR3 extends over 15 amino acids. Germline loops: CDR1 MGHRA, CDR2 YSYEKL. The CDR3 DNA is TGCGCCAGCAGCAATTTGGGGACAGGGCATTCACCCCTCCACTTT. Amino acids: CASSNLGTGHSPLHF.

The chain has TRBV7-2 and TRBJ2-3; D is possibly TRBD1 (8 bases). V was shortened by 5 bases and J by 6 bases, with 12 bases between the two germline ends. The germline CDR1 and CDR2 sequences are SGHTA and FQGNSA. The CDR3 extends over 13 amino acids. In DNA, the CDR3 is TGTGCCAGCAGCCAACAGGGGGGGGATACGCAGTATTTT. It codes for CASSQQGGDTQYF.

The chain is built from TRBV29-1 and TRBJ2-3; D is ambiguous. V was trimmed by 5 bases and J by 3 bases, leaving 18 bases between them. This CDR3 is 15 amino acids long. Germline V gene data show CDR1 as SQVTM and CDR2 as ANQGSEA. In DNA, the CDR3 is TGCAGCGTTCGGTCATCCCTATTAAGTACAGATACGCAGTATTTT. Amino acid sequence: CSVRSSLLSTDTQYF.

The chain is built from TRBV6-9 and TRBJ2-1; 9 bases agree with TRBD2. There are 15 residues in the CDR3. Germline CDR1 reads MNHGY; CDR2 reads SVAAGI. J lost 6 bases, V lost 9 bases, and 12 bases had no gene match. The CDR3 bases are TGTGCCAGTGCCCCCATAAGGACTAGCGTCAATGAGCAGTTCTTC. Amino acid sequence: CASAPIRTSVNEQFF.